This T cell receptor beta chain stems from a study of CD8 T cells in ankylosing spondylitis. General study findings and limits: A TCR beta motif made of fewer than 10 highly homologous variants seemed typical of ankylosing spondylitis blood.

TCR beta libraries were made by quantitative 5'-RACE with molecular barcodes. TCRdb passed the 5' RACE reads through MiXCR, listing each CDR3 protein once. The table shows about 30,000 distinct CDR3 sequences, with less than 6.5% occurring only once. This CDR3 comprises 13 residues. V shed 3 bases and J shed 4 bases, with 7 bases lying between them. Germline V gene sequence: CDR1 SGDLS, CDR2 YYNGEE. This clonotype was observed many times. Its matching antigen is unknown. The sequence came from a female donor with ankylosing spondylitis or in good health (not recorded which). The sample was blood, either unsorted or a sorted T cell fraction (not recorded which). The gene calls are TRBV9 and TRBJ1-4, with no clear D. CDR3 sequence (DNA): TGTGCCAGCAGCGCTGCCCTTAATGAAAAACTGTTTTTT. Its protein product is CASSAALNEKLFF.